Listed here is a single T cell receptor beta chain. Each TRB cDNA library was prepared by 5' RACE (with UMI labels). After re-calling the 5' RACE reads, TCRdb lists one entry per CDR3 protein, DNA absent. This sample's table reports 100,000 to 150,000 distinct CDR3 sequences. This CDR3 spans 18 amino acids. Germline assignment: CDR1 SEHNR and CDR2 FQNEAQ (reference sequence). Naive CD8+ T cells were CD45RO-CCR7+CD27+CD95-. The record originates from a study of CXCR3-negative and CXCR3-positive naive CD8 T cells. The receptor was isolated from a human donor in good health. Some clones in this sample may be carry-over from other donors' samples. Sequencing used naive CXCR3- CD8+ T cells from blood. This sample's subset: CD45RO-CCR7+CD27+CD95- naive CD8+ T cells lacking CXCR3 (TNR3-). The V gene is TRBV7-9, the J gene TRBJ1-5; TCRdb calls TRBD1, which cannot be checked without DNA. CDR3 region: CASSLDLDRFEGNQPQHF.